The 29 T cell receptor beta chains below all came from one sample that was sequenced in a study of shared T cell receptors in the human thymus (TCRdb year 2021). Library preparation used the immunoSEQ multiplex PCR assay. Not all clones reach the TCRdb copy of this immuneACCESS table, which keeps in-frame sequences only. Checked studies attribute under half of the gap to unresolved V genes and leave the rest unexplained. The sample yields about 610,000 clones; approximately 87% were counted once. The ten largest clones take up 0.0085% to 0.012% of the sample. These data were likewise used in another study, on human thymus T cells.

The sample was thymocytes. Receptors originate from a boy younger than two with a congenital heart defect. Donor details come from another sample of the same person, matched by shared clones.

The genes are TRBV27 and TRBJ1-1; D not certain. Germline CDR1 and CDR2: MNHEY and SMNVEV (reference sequence). Between the trimmed V and J ends, which lost 3 bases and 4 bases, there was a span of 9 bases. The CDR3 contains 13 residues. Here the CDR3 reads CASSFGQSTEAFF. The DNA for the CDR3 is TGTGCCAGCAGTTTTGGGCAGTCCACTGAAGCTTTCTTT.

V usage is TRBV30 and J usage is TRBJ2-2, with 9 bases matching TRBD1. J was trimmed by 7 bases and V by 2 bases; bases with no gene match: 14. The CDR3 is made up of 17 amino acids. Germline V gene sequence: CDR1 GTSNPN, CDR2 SVGIG (reference sequence). This CDR3 reads CAWSPPWGQGLNGELFF. In nucleotides, the CDR3 is TGTGCCTGGAGTCCGCCTTGGGGACAGGGATTGAACGGGGAGCTGTTTTTT.

V usage is TRBV6-1 and J usage is TRBJ2-7; no clear D gene. The CDR3 runs 12 residues. CDR1 MNHNS and CDR2 SASEGT come from the germline V gene. Deletions cut 5 bases from V and 6 bases from J, with 11 bases between. For the CDR3, the DNA is TGTGCCAGCAGTTCCGCTAGTGGCGAGCAGTACTTC. It is translated as CASSSASGEQYF.

The chain couples TRBV4-3 to TRBJ2-7; 12 bases line up with TRBD2. Germline CDR1 reads LGHNA; CDR2 reads YSLEER. The CDR3 extends over 16 amino acids. With V trimmed by 3 bases and J by 5 bases, 8 bases remained unmatched. The CDR3 bases are TGCGCCAGCAGCCAGGAAAGACTAGCGGGAGTCGACGAGCAGTACTTC. Encoded protein: CASSQERLAGVDEQYF.

This clone showed up just once. The rearrangement joins TRBV30 to TRBJ2-5, with TRBD2 matching 12 bases. The germline CDR1 and CDR2 sequences are GTSNPN and SVGIG (reference sequence). This CDR3 has 19 amino acids. V lost 5 bases and J lost 1; bases outside the gene matches: 17. As DNA, the CDR3 is TGTGCCTGGTCCCCTGGGACTACTAGCGGGAGGACTCGCCAAGAGACCCAGTACTTC. Its protein is CAWSPGTTSGRTRQETQYF.

The genes are TRBV6-5 and TRBJ2-7; maybe TRBD2 (6 bases). Germline-derived CDR1 and CDR2 are MNHEY and SVGAGI. CDR3 length: 13 residues. Deletions cut 8 bases from V and 6 bases from J, with 17 bases between. CDR3 nucleotides: TGTGCCAGCCAGGAGGGCGACGCTACCGAGCAGTACTTC. Amino acids: CASQEGDATEQYF.

This chain uses TRBV5-6 with TRBJ2-1; 9 nucleotides match TRBD2. This CDR3 has 13 amino acids. After removal of 10 bases from V and 3 bases from J, the junction contained 5 bases not matched to a gene. CDR1 is SGHDT, CDR2 YYEEEE, per germline. This CDR3 reads CAGSSGGYNEQFF. The DNA for the CDR3 is TGTGCCGGTAGTAGCGGGGGCTACAATGAGCAGTTCTTC. The full variable domain, completed using reference TRBV5-6 and TRBJ2-1, is DAGVTQSPTHLIKTRGQQVTLRCSPKSGHDTVSWYQQALGQGPQFIFQYYEEEERQRGNFPDRFSGHQFPNYSSELNVNALLLGDSALYLCAGSSGGYNEQFFGPGTRLTVL.

This chain connects TRBV11-2 to TRBJ2-7; D perhaps matches TRBD1 (5 bases). Germline V gene lookup returns CDR1 SGHAT and CDR2 FQNNGV. The CDR3 is 13 amino acids. Trimming took 5 bases from V and 2 from J, leaving 10 bases between them. The CDR3: CASSTDKTYEQYF. DNA of the CDR3: TGTGCCAGCAGCACGGACAAGACCTACGAGCAGTACTTC.

J is TRBJ2-3 and V is TRBV27, with TRBD2 matching over 10 bases. V shed 5 bases and J 3 bases; nucleotides not matched to a gene: 11. The CDR3 runs 17 residues. CDR1 and CDR2 (germline): MNHEY, SMNVEV (reference sequence). The DNA for the CDR3 is TGTGCCAGCAGTCCCTCAACTAGCGGGATAAGAACAGATACGCAGTATTTT. Protein: CASSPSTSGIRTDTQYF.

The J gene is TRBJ1-1, the V gene TRBV7-3; TRBD1 agrees at 8 bases. Germline V lookup: CDR1 SGHTA, CDR2 FQGTGA. Germline trimming cut 1 base from V and 10 bases from J; bases unmatched to any gene: 11. This CDR3 is built from 15 residues. Written as DNA, the CDR3 is TGTGCCAGCAGCTTAAGTCAGGGGGCGACTCGGGGAGCTTTCTTT. Encoded protein: CASSLSQGATRGAFF.

This chain links TRBV5-1 with TRBJ1-2; D is possibly TRBD1 (5 bases). V was trimmed by 3 bases and J by 0 bases, leaving 18 bases between them. Germline V gene data show CDR1 as SGHRS and CDR2 as YFSETQ. The CDR3 has 17 amino acids. CDR3: CASSSSPMTAPNYGYTF. The CDR3 region has the DNA TGCGCCAGCAGCTCCTCTCCTATGACAGCGCCTAACTATGGCTACACCTTC.

CDR3 residues: CASSFGGYKPYEQYF. The CDR3 coding sequence is TGTGCCAGCAGCTTTGGCGGCTACAAACCCTACGAGCAGTACTTC. The V and J genes are TRBV5-4 and TRBJ2-7; D unclear. V was trimmed by 2 bases and J by 2 bases, leaving 14 bases between them. The CDR3 spans 15 residues. Germline-derived CDR1 and CDR2 are SGHNT and YYREEE (reference sequence).

The chain combines TRBV19 with TRBJ2-5; 7 nucleotides agree with TRBD1. The V segment lost 6 bases and the J segment 5 bases; nucleotides outside the gene matches: 9. This CDR3 spans 14 amino acids. Germline loops: CDR1 LNHDA, CDR2 SQIVND (reference sequence). CDR3 residues: CASRETGRRETQYF. The CDR3 coding sequence is TGTGCCAGTAGGGAGACAGGGCGGAGGGAGACCCAGTACTTC.

The chain joins TRBV28 to TRBJ2-7; tentative D call: TRBD2 (6 bases). Trimming removed 2 bases at V and 3 bases at J, with 29 bases between. The germline CDR1 and CDR2 sequences are MDHEN and SYDVKM. This CDR3 is built from 20 residues. CDR3 DNA sequence: TGTGCCAGCAGTTTAGTAGGTCTTGGGCCTAGCGTGTGTCCTTACTACGAGCAGTACTTC. This codes for CASSLVGLGPSVCPYYEQYF.

The chain recombines TRBV7-6 with TRBJ1-4, with 7 nucleotides matching TRBD1. The CDR3 totals 14 residues. The ends lost 3 bases at V and 10 bases at J; junction bases unmatched: 8. Germline assignment: CDR1 SGHVS and CDR2 FNYEAQ. This chain's CDR3 is CASSFDRDMGKLFF. In DNA, the CDR3 is TGTGCCAGCAGCTTCGACAGGGACATGGGAAAACTGTTTTTT.

J is TRBJ2-5 and V is TRBV4-1; TRBD2 is a possible D gene (5 bases). The ends were cut back, 1 base at V and 2 bases at J, with 14 bases in the middle. This CDR3 comprises 16 residues. Per germline, CDR1 MGHRA and CDR2 YSYEKL. The CDR3 loop is CASSQVNEDLQETQYF. As DNA, the CDR3 is TGCGCCAGCAGCCAAGTGAATGAGGACTTGCAAGAGACCCAGTACTTC.

This CDR3 is CASSDESGQGPPYEQYF. The CDR3, as DNA: TGTGCCAGCAGTGACGAATCCGGACAGGGTCCCCCCTACGAGCAGTACTTC. V gene TRBV6-4 combines with J gene TRBJ2-7; TRBD1 aligns across 8 bases. This CDR3 region has 17 residues. Germline lookup yields CDR1 MRHNA and CDR2 SNTAGT. Trimming took 2 bases from V and 2 from J; bases not matched to a gene: 11.

The chain combines TRBV2 with TRBJ2-1; D remains ambiguous. The V gene lost 2 bases and the J gene lost 0 bases, with 14 bases spanning the gap. This CDR3 spans 17 amino acids. Looked up from germline, CDR1 is SNHLY and CDR2 is FYNNEI. CDR3 nucleotide sequence: TGTGCCAGCAGTGAATACGTGATTTACAGCTCCTACAATGAGCAGTTCTTC. Protein: CASSEYVIYSSYNEQFF.

The chain recombines TRBV9 with TRBJ2-7, with 12 positions matching TRBD1. This CDR3 contains 20 residues. CDR1 and CDR2 (germline): SGDLS, YYNGEE. The junction had 19 bases not matched to a gene; V was cut back by 4 bases and J by 2 bases. The CDR3, as DNA: TGTGCCAGCAGCTCCGGCCCCCAAAGGGACAGGGGGCCCGCGACCTACGAGCAGTACTTC. It yields the protein CASSSGPQRDRGPATYEQYF.

This clone has more than one count but fewer than ten. The chain links TRBV10-1 to TRBJ2-7, with 9 bases aligning to TRBD2. CDR3 length equals 15 residues. V shed 3 bases, J shed 6 bases, and the junction held 9 bases outside the gene matches. Germline CDR1 WNHNN, CDR2 SYGVQD (reference sequence). CDR3 coding DNA: TGCGCCAGCAGTGAAGGGGGCGGGAGGGCGGCCGAGCAGTACTTC. Protein: CASSEGGGRAAEQYF.

This chain links TRBV5-1 with TRBJ2-3; a weak D match, TRBD1 (6 bases). Between the trimmed V and J ends, which lost 6 bases and 4 bases, there was a span of 18 bases. CDR1 and CDR2 (germline): SGHRS, YFSETQ. The CDR3 length is 15 residues. CDR3 coding DNA: TGCGCCAGCAACTACAGGAGAACAGGGTCAGATACGCAGTATTTT. It encodes CASNYRRTGSDTQYF.

The chain recombines TRBV6-1 with TRBJ2-7, with 9 bases that match TRBD1. CDR3 length: 15 residues. The V gene's germline CDR1 is MNHNS and CDR2 SASEGT. V shed 0 bases and J 2 bases; nucleotides not matched to a gene: 2. CDR3 residues: CASSEARDRAYEQYF. The CDR3 bases are TGTGCCAGCAGTGAAGCGCGGGACAGGGCCTACGAGCAGTACTTC.

The V gene is TRBV11-2, the J gene TRBJ2-5, with D possibly being TRBD2 (5 bases). CDR1 is SGHAT and CDR2 is FQNNGV in the germline V gene. V lost 7 bases, J lost 1 base, and 7 bases lay in between. The CDR3 has 12 amino acids. CDR3 sequence reads: CASTLAQETQYF. The CDR3 coding sequence is TGTGCCAGCACCCTAGCCCAAGAGACCCAGTACTTC.

The rearrangement uses TRBV7-2 and TRBJ2-7, with D possibly matching TRBD2 (8 bases). The CDR3 sequence is 16 residues long. V was cut by 5 bases and J by 3 bases, with 20 bases left in between. In germline, CDR1 is SGHTA, CDR2 FQGNSA. CDR3 sequence (DNA): TGTGCCAGCAGCCCAGGGGGGGGGACTAGAGACTACGAGCAGTACTTC. As protein: CASSPGGGTRDYEQYF. The full variable domain, its missing parts supplied by reference TRBV7-2 and TRBJ2-7, is GAGVSQSPSNKVTEKGKDVELRCDPISGHTALYWYRQSLGQGLEFLIYFQGNSAPDKSGLPSDRFSAERTGGSVSTLTIQRTQQEDSAVYLCASSPGGGTRDYEQYFGPGTRLTVT.

J is TRBJ2-1 and V is TRBV11-2; 10 bases fit TRBD2. Trimming at V came to 3 bases and at J to 7 bases, leaving 18 bases not matched to a gene. There are 19 residues in the CDR3. CDR1 is SGHAT, CDR2 FQNNGV, per germline. CDR3 DNA sequence: TGTGCCAGCAGCTTCCCCGCGCTAGCGGGAGAACGGACTAAAAATGAGCAGTTCTTC. This gives the protein CASSFPALAGERTKNEQFF.

This clone was seen a single time. The chain combines TRBV14 with TRBJ2-7; the D gene is possibly TRBD2 (5 bases). V was shortened by 1 base and J by 4 bases, with 23 bases between the two germline ends. Germline CDR1 and CDR2: SGHDN and FVKESK. The CDR3 has 18 amino acids. CDR3 in DNA: TGTGCCAGCAGCCAAGGTGGGAGCCGCCCTCTAAGCCGGTACGAGCAGTACTTC. Protein product: CASSQGGSRPLSRYEQYF.

The rearrangement uses TRBV6-4 and TRBJ2-3; tentative D call: TRBD2 (6 bases). This CDR3 contains 16 residues. The germline CDR1 and CDR2 sequences are MRHNA and SNTAGT. V gave up 3 bases and J gave up 0 bases, with 13 bases separating them. CDR3 loop: CASSEVAGSSTDTQYF. The CDR3 bases are TGTGCCAGCAGTGAGGTGGCGGGGTCTAGCACAGATACGCAGTATTTT.

The chain recombines TRBV28 with TRBJ2-7; a possible D gene is TRBD2 (6 bases). The V gene lost 6 bases and the J gene lost 5 bases, with 20 bases spanning the gap. The CDR3 spans 15 residues. The germline V gene encodes CDR1 MDHEN and CDR2 SYDVKM. The CDR3 bases are TGTGCCAGCAGCACCCGGGGACTTCGTTGGGACGAGCAGTACTTC. It codes for CASSTRGLRWDEQYF. Full variable domain (rest looked up from reference TRBV28 and TRBJ2-7): DVKVTQSSRYLVKRTGEKVFLECVQDMDHENMFWYRQDPGLGLRLIYFSYDVKMKEKGDIPEGYSVSREKKERFSLILESASTNQTSMYLCASSTRGLRWDEQYFGPGTRLTVT.

The J gene is TRBJ1-4, the V gene TRBV27, with D uncertain. V lost 5 bases and J lost 8, with 18 bases in between. The CDR3 runs to 15 residues. Germline V CDR1 and CDR2: MNHEY, SMNVEV (reference sequence). The CDR3 DNA reads as TGTGCCAGCAGTACGCTGCAGAGGGCGGGGGAAAAACTGTTTTTT. Translation gives CASSTLQRAGEKLFF.